Listed here are 20 T cell receptor beta chains from one sample, sequenced in a study of blood T cell repertoires in COVID-19. The assay was immunoSEQ multiplex PCR, and TCRdb's table has in-frame clones only and misses some. Of 140,000 to 150,000 clones detected, 84% appear once; the ten largest clones hold about 3.4%. The specimen sequenced was PBMCs or T cells enriched from blood (not recorded which). The receptors were sampled from a woman between 50 and 59 years old with acute COVID-19.

The chain has TRBV4-2 and TRBJ1-4, with TRBD1 matching 7 bases. The CDR3 runs 14 residues. Looked up from germline, CDR1 is LGHNA and CDR2 is YNFKEQ. After removal of 4 bases from V and 7 bases from J, the junction contained 6 bases not matched to a gene. CDR3 protein: CASSPGTAREKLFF. CDR3 coding DNA: TGTGCCAGCAGCCCCGGGACAGCCCGTGAAAAACTGTTTTTT.

This chain connects TRBV6-1 to TRBJ1-1; D is ambiguous. The CDR3 length is 14 residues. The V gene's germline CDR1 is MNHNS and CDR2 SASEGT. Trimming pared 3 bases from V and 5 bases from J, leaving 13 bases between. CDR3 sequence (DNA): TGTGCCAGCAGTGACCCCGCGGGGAGGACTGAAGCTTTCTTT. As protein: CASSDPAGRTEAFF.

This chain uses TRBV4-1 with TRBJ2-7, with TRBD1 as a possible D gene (6 bases). Germline values: CDR1 MGHRA, CDR2 YSYEKL. There are 14 residues in the CDR3. The germline V and J ends were trimmed by 4 bases and 7 bases, with 17 bases remaining between them. The CDR3 protein is CASSPGTLKKEQYF. DNA of the CDR3: TGCGCCAGCAGCCCCGGGACATTAAAAAAAGAGCAGTACTTC.

The V gene is TRBV7-2, the J gene TRBJ1-6, with TRBD1 matching over 7 bases. This CDR3 has 15 residues. CDR1 SGHTA and CDR2 FQGNSA come from the germline V gene. Unmatched junction bases numbered 10, after V lost 6 bases and J lost 8 bases. CDR3 sequence (DNA): TGTGCCAGCAGTCCACAGGGGAGAGAGGATTCACCCCTCCACTTT. It codes for CASSPQGREDSPLHF.

The rearrangement joins TRBV28 to TRBJ2-7; TRBD1 matches at 7 bases. The CDR3 runs 14 residues. V trimming: 6 bases; J trimming: 6 bases; junction bases outside the gene matches: 11. Germline CDR1 MDHEN, CDR2 SYDVKM. CDR3 nucleotide sequence: TGTGCCAGCAGCCGACAGGGCAGCGGTTCCGAGCAGTACTTC. Residues: CASSRQGSGSEQYF.

Here the CDR3 reads CASNTAVVGTEAFF. The CDR3 DNA reads TGTGCCAGCAACACTGCGGTTGTAGGCACTGAAGCTTTCTTT. This chain links TRBV6-5 with TRBJ1-1, with D hard to call. The CDR3 runs to 14 residues. The germline CDR1 and CDR2 sequences are MNHEY and SVGAGI. Trimming removed 7 bases at V and 4 bases at J, with 16 bases between.

As to this clone: Given the absence of the conserved phenylalanine or tryptophan at the CDR3 end, a read error is likely. No DNA is shown, since the ends of the CDR3 on it are uncertain; the CDR3 is the one TCRdb lists. The rearrangement uses TRBV7-9 and TRBJ1-2. The CDR3 region is 8 residues in length, termini included. Looked up from germline, CDR1 is SEHNR and CDR2 is FQNEAQ (reference sequence). This CDR3 is CASSARTG.

The genes are TRBV7-2 and TRBJ2-7, with 11 bases fitting TRBD2. The CDR3 extends over 16 amino acids. The V gene's germline CDR1 is SGHTA and CDR2 FQGNSA. V gave up 4 bases and J gave up 4 bases; unmatched junction bases: 9. In DNA, the CDR3 is TGTGCCAGCAGCTCGGATAGCGGGAGGGCCGGGTACGAGCAGTACTTC. Amino acids: CASSSDSGRAGYEQYF.

The rearrangement joins TRBV7-9 to TRBJ2-3, with 8 bases identical to TRBD2. CDR3 size: 15 residues. J gave up 1 base and V 1 base, and 1 base lay outside the gene matches. Germline V gives CDR1 SEHNR, CDR2 FQNEAQ (reference sequence). The CDR3 sequence is CASSLVTSGTDTQYF. CDR3 in DNA: TGTGCCAGCAGCTTAGTGACTAGCGGCACAGATACGCAGTATTTT. Full variable domain (outside the CDR3, taken from reference TRBV7-9 and TRBJ2-3): DTGVSQNPRHKITKRGQNVTFRCDPISEHNRLYWYRQTLGQGPEFLTYFQNEAQLEKSRLLSDRFSAERPKGSFSTLEIQRTEQGDSAMYLCASSLVTSGTDTQYFGPGTRLTVL.

This chain joins TRBV9 and TRBJ2-3; 14 bases are a match to TRBD2. This CDR3 is built from 15 residues. V was pared by 4 bases and J by 8 bases, with 6 bases of the junction left unmatched. The germline V gene has CDR1 SGDLS and CDR2 YYNGEE. Written as DNA, the CDR3 is TGTGCCAGCAGCCCCCCGGGACTAGCGGGAGCTACGCAGTATTTT. Its protein product is CASSPPGLAGATQYF.

This clone was detected once. The chain links TRBV19 to TRBJ2-7; tentative D call: TRBD1 (6 bases). V was trimmed by 4 bases and J by 7 bases, leaving 11 bases between them. The length of the CDR3 is 12 residues. From germline, CDR1 is LNHDA and CDR2 SQIVND (reference sequence). DNA of the CDR3: TGTGCCAGTAGTACCCAAGGGACAGAGCAGTACTTC. Protein: CASSTQGTEQYF.

This clone was recorded a few times. CDR3 loop: CASSPGDSNSPLHF. For the CDR3, the DNA is TGTGCCAGCAGCCCCGGGGACTCCAATTCACCCCTCCACTTT. The gene calls are TRBV9 and TRBJ1-6; a possible D gene is TRBD1 (5 bases). Germline CDR1 SGDLS, CDR2 YYNGEE. The V end was cut by 4 bases, the J end by 7 bases, with 12 bases between. CDR3 size: 14 residues.

V usage is TRBV7-8 and J usage is TRBJ2-1, with D maybe TRBD1 (6 bases). V was clipped by 4 bases and J by 8 bases, with 12 bases between them. The CDR3 is made up of 13 amino acids. Germline lookup yields CDR1 SGHVS and CDR2 FQNEAQ. This chain's CDR3 is CASSSEQGHEQFF. DNA for the CDR3: TGTGCCAGCAGCTCAGAACAGGGTCATGAGCAGTTCTTC.

CDR3 amino acids: CASSFAYALPGYGYTF. The CDR3 DNA reads TGTGCCAGCAGTTTCGCCTATGCCCTGCCCGGCTATGGCTACACCTTC. J is TRBJ1-2 and V is TRBV5-5; no clear D. Trimming cost V 5 bases and J 4 bases, with 21 bases left between them. Germline V CDR1 and CDR2: SGHKS, YYEKEE (reference sequence). This CDR3 contains 16 residues.

The CDR3 loop reads CASSLGGRLEQFF. The DNA for the CDR3 is TGTGCCAGCAGCTTGGGGGGGCGCTTAGAGCAGTTCTTC. The chain uses TRBV13 and TRBJ2-1; tentative D call: TRBD2 (7 bases). Germline V gene sequence: CDR1 PRHDT, CDR2 FYEKMQ (reference sequence). Trimming pared 3 bases from V and 10 bases from J, leaving 13 bases between. The CDR3 sequence is 13 residues long.

This rearrangement joins TRBV5-1 to TRBJ2-1, with a weak D call TRBD2 (6 bases). From germline, CDR1 is SGHRS and CDR2 YFSETQ. Trimming removed 4 bases from V and 5 bases from J, with 25 bases in between. CDR3 size: 18 residues. CDR3 bases: TGCGCCAGCAGCAGACTAGTCGGGACGACCGCCCCTGACAATGAGCAGTTCTTC. Protein: CASSRLVGTTAPDNEQFF.

This chain uses TRBV28 with TRBJ1-5; the D gene is possibly TRBD1 (5 bases). The length of the CDR3 is 14 residues. CDR1 and CDR2 from the germline V gene are MDHEN and SYDVKM. V shed 5 bases and J shed 4 bases, with 12 bases lying between them. This chain's CDR3 is CASSLAGTNQPQHF. The CDR3 DNA sequence: TGTGCCAGCAGTCTGGCGGGGACTAATCAGCCCCAGCATTTT. Variable domain in full (rest from reference TRBV28 and TRBJ1-5): DVKVTQSSRYLVKRTGEKVFLECVQDMDHENMFWYRQDPGLGLRLIYFSYDVKMKEKGDIPEGYSVSREKKERFSLILESASTNQTSMYLCASSLAGTNQPQHFGDGTRLSIL.

The gene calls are TRBV29-1 and TRBJ1-5; 9 bases line up with TRBD1. This CDR3 spans 12 amino acids. The junction had 8 bases not matched to a gene; V was cut back by 6 bases and J by 11 bases. Germline V gene data show CDR1 as SQVTM and CDR2 as ANQGSEA. This CDR3 is CSVVHRGQAQHF. CDR3 nucleotide sequence: TGCAGCGTAGTCCACAGGGGGCAGGCCCAGCATTTT.

The chain has TRBV28 and TRBJ2-4; 10 bases are a match to TRBD1. Germline-derived CDR1 and CDR2 are MDHEN and SYDVKM. V shed 2 bases and J 9 bases; nucleotides not matched to a gene: 4. The CDR3 totals 14 residues. As DNA, the CDR3 is TGTGCCAGCAGTTTAGGACAGGGGGTGGGCATTCAGTACTTC. Amino acids: CASSLGQGVGIQYF.

The V call is TRBV27, the J call TRBJ2-3; 9 positions match TRBD2. The V and J ends lost 5 bases and 2 bases, in that order; junction bases with no gene match: 11. The V gene's germline CDR1 is MNHEY and CDR2 SMNVEV (reference sequence). This CDR3 spans 17 amino acids. The CDR3, as DNA: TGTGCCAGCAGTCCCCCACGGCTAGCGGGAAACACAGATACGCAGTATTTT. It yields the protein CASSPPRLAGNTDTQYF.